This note documents a single T cell receptor beta chain sequence. Its target is unknown. Healthy donors had no documented immune events, such as infections, while sampled. The germline V gene encodes CDR1 SGHDT and CDR2 YYEEEE. The length of the CDR3 is 18 residues. With 1 base clipped from V and 0 bases from J, the junction kept 11 bases outside the gene matches. This entry comes from a study of identifying expanded T cells in peripheral blood. Study-wide points: Across healthy donors, higher total template counts meant significantly greater roughly 2-week count variance.

Method: immunoSEQ multiplex PCR; TCRdb's copy keeps in-frame clones and lacks some. The sample has tens of thousands of clones; around 82% are singletons. Input material: blood. The V and J genes are TRBV5-6 and TRBJ2-3; TRBD1 agrees at 7 bases. The TCR sequence derives from a person aged 18 to 75 in good health. The DNA for the CDR3 is TGTGCCAGCAGCTTGAGCGACAGGGTAGTCTCTAGCACAGATACGCAGTATTTT. Encoded protein: CASSLSDRVVSSTDTQYF. The full variable domain, completed using reference TRBV5-6 and TRBJ2-3, is DAGVTQSPTHLIKTRGQQVTLRCSPKSGHDTVSWYQQALGQGPQFIFQYYEEEERQRGNFPDRFSGHQFPNYSSELNVNALLLGDSALYLCASSLSDRVVSSTDTQYFGPGTRLTVL.